A single sample is the source of the 12 T cell receptor beta chains below, sequenced in a study of blood T cell repertoires in COVID-19. Repertoires were generated with immunoSEQ multiplex PCR, while TCRdb's copy carries only in-frame clones and drops some. The data hold 52,000 or so clones, with 90% observed a single time. Sequences were obtained from peripheral blood. Source of these receptors: an elderly woman with acute or convalescent COVID-19.

The V and J genes are TRBV9 and TRBJ2-7, with a possible D match to TRBD2 (6 bases). V was shortened by 4 bases and J by 3 bases, with 14 bases between the two germline ends. This CDR3 comprises 14 residues. CDR1 is SGDLS, CDR2 YYNGEE, per germline. CDR3: CASSPRRDFYEQYF. The DNA for the CDR3 is TGTGCCAGCAGCCCACGTAGGGACTTCTACGAGCAGTACTTC.

The J gene is TRBJ1-2, the V gene TRBV25-1; maybe TRBD1 (6 bases). The germline gives CDR1 MGHDK, CDR2 SYGVNS. Trimming took 4 bases from V and 8 from J, leaving 11 bases between them. This CDR3 contains 12 residues. The chain's CDR3 is CASSAKGEGYTF. DNA of the CDR3: TGTGCCAGCAGTGCAAAGGGGGAGGGCTACACCTTC.

V gene TRBV2 combines with J gene TRBJ1-4; 7 bases agree with TRBD1. J lost 5 bases, V lost 7 bases, and 7 bases had no gene match. Germline loops: CDR1 SNHLY, CDR2 FYNNEI. CDR3 length: 14 amino acids. For the CDR3, the DNA is TGTGCCAGCAAAACCGGGACAGCGAATGAAAAACTGTTTTTT. It yields the protein CASKTGTANEKLFF.

This chain joins TRBV20-1 and TRBJ2-7; weak D call: TRBD2 (6 bases). The CDR3 is 15 residues long. The V gene's germline CDR1 is DFQATT and CDR2 SNEGSKA (reference sequence). The V end was cut by 3 bases, the J end by 0 bases, with 15 bases between. CDR3 DNA sequence: TGCAGTGCTAGTTTTTACGGGAGCAGCTCCTACGAGCAGTACTTC. This gives the protein CSASFYGSSSYEQYF.

V is TRBV3-1 (or the pseudogene TRBV3-2) and J is TRBJ2-6; D not resolved. The ends were cut back, 5 bases at V and 4 bases at J, with 6 bases in the middle. CDR1 is LGHDT, CDR2 YNNKEL, per germline (reference sequence). The CDR3 runs 13 residues. The CDR3 DNA reads as TGTGCCAGCAGCGAGTACGGGGCCAACGTCCTGACTTTC. This sequence encodes CASSEYGANVLTF.

This clone occurred once. The rearrangement links TRBV7-2 to TRBJ2-5, with TRBD2 matching 12 bases. The CDR3 runs 18 residues. The J segment lost 5 bases and the V segment lost 1 base, leaving 11 bases of the junction unmatched. In germline, CDR1 is SGHTA, CDR2 FQGNSA. This CDR3 is CASSLGLAGVGGLETQYF. The DNA of the CDR3 is TGTGCCAGCAGCTTAGGACTAGCGGGAGTAGGGGGCTTGGAGACCCAGTACTTC. The complete variable domain, with remaining parts taken from reference TRBV7-2 and TRBJ2-5, reads GAGVSQSPSNKVTEKGKDVELRCDPISGHTALYWYRQSLGQGLEFLIYFQGNSAPDKSGLPSDRFSAERTGGSVSTLTIQRTQQEDSAVYLCASSLGLAGVGGLETQYFGPGTRLLVL.

This clone was picked up a small number of times. V is TRBV18 and J is TRBJ1-4; D remains ambiguous. Germline assignment: CDR1 KGHSH and CDR2 LQKENI. V was pared by 1 base and J by 6 bases, with 9 bases between. The CDR3 totals 14 residues. CDR3 loop: CASSPLMGDEKLFF. CDR3 coding DNA: TGTGCCAGCTCACCACTTATGGGCGATGAAAAACTGTTTTTT.

This sequence joins TRBV5-1 and TRBJ1-2; tentative D call: TRBD1 (5 bases). This CDR3 has 14 residues. The germline V gene has CDR1 SGHRS and CDR2 YFSETQ. With 0 bases removed from V and 6 bases from J, the gap between germline ends came to 12 bases. The CDR3 protein is CASSLARELDGYTF. CDR3 sequence (DNA): TGCGCCAGCAGCTTGGCCAGGGAACTCGATGGCTACACCTTC.

The chain is built from TRBV2 and TRBJ1-5, with 8 nucleotides matching TRBD1. The germline V gene encodes CDR1 SNHLY and CDR2 FYNNEI. The junction had 5 bases not matched to a gene; V was cut back by 3 bases and J by 7 bases. The CDR3 has 14 residues. DNA of the CDR3: TGTGCCAGCAGTGAGGACAGGGTGCGACAGCCCCAGCATTTT. Its protein is CASSEDRVRQPQHF. The full variable domain, with the rest looked up from reference TRBV2 and TRBJ1-5, is EPEVTQTPSHQVTQMGQEVILRCVPISNHLYFYWYRQILGQKVEFLVSFYNNEISEKSEIFDDQFSVERPDGSNFTLKIRSTKLEDSAMYFCASSEDRVRQPQHFGDGTRLSIL.

This clone is a singleton in its sample. The chain joins TRBV6-2 or TRBV6-3 to TRBJ1-5; D possibly corresponds to TRBD1 (6 bases). The CDR3 extends over 21 amino acids. The germline V and J ends were trimmed by 6 bases and 0 bases, with 30 bases remaining between them. Germline CDR1 reads MNHEY; CDR2 reads SVGEGT. The CDR3 region is CASSNLQGPDPGTYSNQPQHF. In DNA, the CDR3 is TGTGCCAGCAGCAATCTCCAGGGGCCCGACCCCGGAACATATAGCAATCAGCCCCAGCATTTT.

V and J are TRBV19 and TRBJ2-7, with 9 bases matching TRBD2. Germline CDR1 is LNHDA and CDR2 is SQIVND (reference sequence). This CDR3 contains 15 residues. V was clipped by 2 bases and J by 4 bases; unmatched bases: 6. Here the CDR3 reads CASSILAGRVYEQYF. CDR3 in DNA: TGTGCCAGTAGTATACTAGCGGGAAGAGTTTACGAGCAGTACTTC.

This chain joins TRBV6-2 or TRBV6-3 and TRBJ2-3, with 13 nucleotides matching TRBD2. The CDR3 is 16 amino acids. Losses at the gene ends were 4 bases for V and 2 bases for J; bases not matched to a gene: 3. Germline CDR1 MNHEY, CDR2 SVGEGT. CDR3 in amino acids: CASSLGTSGNTDTQYF. CDR3 bases: TGTGCCAGCAGTTTAGGGACTAGCGGGAACACAGATACGCAGTATTTT.